The clone carrying this TCR beta chain has just a few counts. What it binds is unknown. TCRdb itself ran the 5' RACE reads through MiXCR, one entry per CDR3 protein. The data show 200,000 to 300,000 distinct CDR3 sequences, under 12% seen once. The data originate from a study of identical twins. General study results and limits: Fewer insertions marked abundant cord blood beta clonotypes; young adult naive trended weakly, memory not at all.

The CDR3 covers 18 residues. V dropped 0 bases and J dropped 0 bases, with 15 bases sitting between them. Germline assignment: CDR1 SGHRS and CDR2 YFSETQ. V gene TRBV5-1 combines with J gene TRBJ1-4; D is undetermined. This sequence originates from a man in his fifties or sixties in good health. Sequenced sample: memory T cells sorted from blood. CDR3 in DNA: TGCGCCAGCAGCTTGGCGACCGCGTCGATTGCAACTAATGAAAAACTGTTTTTT. Residues: CASSLATASIATNEKLFF.